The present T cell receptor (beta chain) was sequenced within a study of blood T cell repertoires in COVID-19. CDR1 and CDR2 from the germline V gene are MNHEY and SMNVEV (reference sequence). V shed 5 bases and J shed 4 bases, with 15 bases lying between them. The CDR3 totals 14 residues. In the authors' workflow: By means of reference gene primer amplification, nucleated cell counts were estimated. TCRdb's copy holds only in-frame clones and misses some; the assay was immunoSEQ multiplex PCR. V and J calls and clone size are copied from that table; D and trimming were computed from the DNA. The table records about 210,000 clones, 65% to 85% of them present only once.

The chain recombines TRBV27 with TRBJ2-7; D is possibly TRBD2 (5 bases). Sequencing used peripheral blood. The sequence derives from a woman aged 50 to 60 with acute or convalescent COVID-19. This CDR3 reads CASSEERNLYEQYF. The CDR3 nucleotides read TGTGCCAGCAGTGAGGAGCGGAATCTTTACGAGCAGTACTTC.